The rows below give T cell receptor beta chains drawn from one sample of a study of blood T cell repertoires in COVID-19. Profiling relied on immunoSEQ multiplex PCR, and the TCRdb table lists in-frame clones only, not all of them. This table has approximately 49,000 clones, more than 75% appearing once. Sequenced input: peripheral blood. The source is a human donor with acute or convalescent COVID-19. The donor label of this sample is uncertain. Each CDR3 is given with its conserved first and last residue. The D gene is left open where the match is weak. The size of a clone is reported for some rows only, either as once, few or many, or as a class for expanded clones.

CDR3 protein: CASSEEVGGRMNTEAFF; CDR3 DNA: TGTGCCAGCAGTGAAGAGGTTGGGGGGAGAATGAACACTGAAGCTTTCTTT; V gene: TRBV6-1; D gene: .; clone size: .; J gene: TRBJ1-1
CDR3 protein: CASSHPGDYGYTF; CDR3 DNA: TGTGCCAGCAGCCATCCAGGCGACTATGGCTACACCTTC; V gene: TRBV12-3/TRBV12-4; D gene: .; clone size: few; J gene: TRBJ1-2
CDR3 protein: CASSPRGGNTDTQYF; CDR3 DNA: TGTGCCAGCAGCCCCAGGGGTGGCAACACAGATACGCAGTATTTT; V gene: TRBV7-3; D gene: .; clone size: .; J gene: TRBJ2-3
CDR3 protein: CASSPRLAGNTDTQYF; CDR3 DNA: TGTGCCAGCAGCCCCCGACTAGCGGGGAACACAGATACGCAGTATTTT; V gene: TRBV11-2; D gene: TRBD2; clone size: .; J gene: TRBJ2-3
CDR3 protein: CASSEPGQVNEKLFF; CDR3 DNA: TGTGCCAGCAGTGAGCCGGGACAGGTTAATGAAAAACTGTTTTTT; V gene: TRBV6-1; D gene: TRBD1; clone size: .; J gene: TRBJ1-4
CDR3 protein: CASSRDRAGELFF; CDR3 DNA: TGTGCCAGCAGCCGCGACAGGGCCGGGGAGCTGTTTTTT; V gene: TRBV11-3; D gene: TRBD1; clone size: .; J gene: TRBJ2-2
CDR3 protein: CASKRGQGGVEQFF; CDR3 DNA: TGTGCCAGCAAAAGGGGCCAAGGAGGGGTCGAGCAGTTCTTC; V gene: TRBV2; D gene: .; clone size: .; J gene: TRBJ2-1
CDR3 protein: CASRATGLGETQYF; CDR3 DNA: TGTGCCAGCAGGGCAACAGGGTTAGGGGAGACCCAGTACTTC; V gene: TRBV3-1/TRBV3-2; D gene: .; clone size: .; J gene: TRBJ2-5
CDR3 protein: CASSQDLTTAAFF; CDR3 DNA: TGTGCCAGCAGCCAAGATCTCACGACAGCAGCTTTCTTT; V gene: TRBV3-1/TRBV3-2; D gene: .; clone size: .; J gene: TRBJ1-1
CDR3 protein: CASSSLGQGARDEQFF; CDR3 DNA: TGTGCCAGCAGCTCGCTGGGACAGGGGGCCAGGGATGAGCAGTTCTTC; V gene: TRBV7-2; D gene: TRBD1; clone size: .; J gene: TRBJ2-1
CDR3 protein: CACSPGHSTDSNQPQHF; CDR3 DNA: TGTGCCTGTTCTCCGGGACATTCTACCGACAGCAATCAGCCCCAGCATTTT; V gene: TRBV30; D gene: .; clone size: .; J gene: TRBJ1-5
CDR3 protein: CASSLLRHGNSLHF; CDR3 DNA: TGTGCCAGCAGTTTACTTCGTCACGGTAATTCCCTCCACTTT; V gene: TRBV11-3; D gene: .; clone size: .; J gene: TRBJ1-6
CDR3 protein: CSVGAQAVGTEAFF; CDR3 DNA: TGCAGCGTGGGGGCCCAAGCCGTGGGCACTGAAGCTTTCTTT; V gene: TRBV29-1; D gene: .; clone size: once; J gene: TRBJ1-1
CDR3 protein: CASSGSTGEAYGYTF; CDR3 DNA: TGTGCCAGCAGTGGGTCGACAGGGGAGGCCTATGGCTACACCTTC; V gene: TRBV28; D gene: TRBD1; clone size: .; J gene: TRBJ1-2
CDR3 protein: CASSLAGITGELFF; CDR3 DNA: TGTGCCAGCAGCTTAGCGGGTATCACCGGGGAGCTGTTTTTT; V gene: TRBV5-6; D gene: .; clone size: .; J gene: TRBJ2-2
CDR3 protein: CASTARTGDYGYTF; CDR3 DNA: TGTGCCAGTACCGCACGGACAGGGGACTATGGCTACACCTTC; V gene: TRBV19; D gene: TRBD1; clone size: .; J gene: TRBJ1-2
CDR3 protein: CASSQGPGRVYGYTF; CDR3 DNA: TGTGCCAGCAGCCAAGGCCCCGGCAGGGTCTATGGCTACACCTTC; V gene: TRBV14; D gene: .; clone size: .; J gene: TRBJ1-2
CDR3 protein: CASSPRALTSGNTIYF; CDR3 DNA: TGTGCCAGCAGCCCGAGGGCCCTTACCTCTGGAAACACCATATATTTT; V gene: TRBV7-9; D gene: .; clone size: once; J gene: TRBJ1-3
CDR3 protein: CASSQVGGEGNEQFF; CDR3 DNA: TGTGCCAGCAGCCAAGTCGGGGGGGAGGGCAATGAGCAGTTCTTC; V gene: TRBV3-1/TRBV3-2; D gene: TRBD2; clone size: once; J gene: TRBJ2-1
CDR3 protein: CASRSRPRRGGWAEAFF; CDR3 DNA: TGTGCCAGCCGCAGCCGACCCAGGCGGGGTGGATGGGCTGAAGCTTTCTTT; V gene: TRBV21-1; D gene: .; clone size: .; J gene: TRBJ1-1
CDR3 protein: CASESRDRVSWGSPLHF; CDR3 DNA: TGTGCCAGCGAGTCCCGGGACAGGGTCAGTTGGGGTTCACCCCTCCACTTT; V gene: TRBV2; D gene: TRBD1; clone size: few; J gene: TRBJ1-6
CDR3 protein: CASSLGRGMNTEAFF; CDR3 DNA: TGTGCCAGCAGCTTGGGTAGGGGCATGAACACTGAAGCTTTCTTT; V gene: TRBV7-8; D gene: .; clone size: .; J gene: TRBJ1-1
CDR3 protein: CASSLRPPTGLGGTEAFF; CDR3 DNA: TGTGCCAGCAGCTTACGCCCTCCGACAGGACTTGGGGGCACTGAAGCTTTCTTT; V gene: TRBV7-3; D gene: .; clone size: .; J gene: TRBJ1-1
CDR3 protein: CASSEFGQGYEQYF; CDR3 DNA: TGTGCCAGCAGTGAATTCGGACAGGGATACGAGCAGTACTTC; V gene: TRBV6-1; D gene: TRBD1; clone size: .; J gene: TRBJ2-7
CDR3 protein: CASSLEPLTGELFF; CDR3 DNA: TGTGCCAGCAGCTTGGAGCCGCTCACCGGGGAGCTGTTTTTT; V gene: TRBV5-5; D gene: .; clone size: .; J gene: TRBJ2-2
CDR3 protein: CSVGVGSGGEETQYF; CDR3 DNA: TGCAGCGTTGGGGTGGGTAGCGGGGGCGAAGAGACCCAGTACTTC; V gene: TRBV29-1; D gene: TRBD2; clone size: .; J gene: TRBJ2-5
CDR3 protein: CASSIGQETQYF; CDR3 DNA: TGTGCCAGTAGTATCGGGCAAGAGACCCAGTACTTC; V gene: TRBV19; D gene: .; clone size: .; J gene: TRBJ2-5
CDR3 protein: CASSQDGGQGTTFF; CDR3 DNA: TGTGCCAGCAGCCAAGACGGGGGACAGGGTACAACTTTCTTT; V gene: TRBV3-1/TRBV3-2; D gene: TRBD1; clone size: .; J gene: TRBJ1-1
CDR3 protein: CASGRQGETEAFF; CDR3 DNA: TGTGCCAGTGGTAGACAGGGGGAAACTGAAGCTTTCTTT; V gene: TRBV19; D gene: TRBD1; clone size: .; J gene: TRBJ1-1
CDR3 protein: CASSLPGQGEGAFF; CDR3 DNA: TGTGCCAGCAGCTTACCGGGACAGGGTGAGGGAGCTTTCTTT; V gene: TRBV7-6; D gene: TRBD1; clone size: .; J gene: TRBJ1-1
CDR3 protein: CASSPSGTSGEQYF; CDR3 DNA: TGCGCCAGCAGCCCCTCCGGGACTAGCGGCGAGCAGTACTTC; V gene: TRBV5-1; D gene: TRBD2; clone size: .; J gene: TRBJ2-7
CDR3 protein: CASSPGQPNTEAFF; CDR3 DNA: TGCGCCAGCAGTCCGGGACAGCCGAACACTGAAGCTTTCTTT; V gene: TRBV5-1; D gene: TRBD1; clone size: .; J gene: TRBJ1-1
CDR3 protein: CASSPSGGLSGEKLFF; CDR3 DNA: TGTGCCAGCAGCCCCTCAGGGGGTCTGAGTGGTGAAAAACTGTTTTTT; V gene: TRBV7-9; D gene: TRBD1; clone size: .; J gene: TRBJ1-4
CDR3 protein: CASSYGTGGDTEAFF; CDR3 DNA: TGTGCCAGCAGTTACGGGACAGGGGGAGACACTGAAGCTTTCTTT; V gene: TRBV6-6; D gene: TRBD1; clone size: few; J gene: TRBJ1-1
CDR3 protein: CASSLGPGPGGNTIYF; CDR3 DNA: TGTGCCAGCAGCTTAGGTCCAGGGCCAGGTGGAAACACCATATATTTT; V gene: TRBV7-6; D gene: .; clone size: .; J gene: TRBJ1-3
CDR3 protein: CAFHQQALSYEQYF; CDR3 DNA: TGTGCCTTCCATCAGCAGGCTCTCTCCTACGAGCAGTACTTC; V gene: TRBV10-3; D gene: .; clone size: .; J gene: TRBJ2-7
CDR3 protein: CATSNPGQGALRLYGYTF; CDR3 DNA: TGTGCCACCAGCAACCCGGGACAGGGGGCCCTTAGGCTCTATGGCTACACCTTC; V gene: TRBV15; D gene: TRBD1; clone size: .; J gene: TRBJ1-2
CDR3 protein: CASSPSGQAANYGYTF; CDR3 DNA: TGTGCCAGCAGCCCCTCGGGACAGGCAGCTAACTATGGCTACACCTTC; V gene: TRBV7-3; D gene: TRBD1; clone size: .; J gene: TRBJ1-2
CDR3 protein: CASRQQGAGGYTF; CDR3 DNA: TGTGCCAGCAGGCAACAGGGGGCAGGTGGCTACACCTTC; V gene: TRBV6-5; D gene: TRBD1; clone size: .; J gene: TRBJ1-2
CDR3 protein: CSASASGTRGGEQFF; CDR3 DNA: TGCAGTGCTAGTGCTAGCGGGACCAGGGGGGGTGAGCAGTTCTTC; V gene: TRBV20-1; D gene: TRBD2; clone size: .; J gene: TRBJ2-1
CDR3 protein: CASGAAELSPLHF; CDR3 DNA: TGTGCCAGCGGCGCGGCAGAGCTTTCACCCCTCCACTTT; V gene: TRBV2; D gene: .; clone size: .; J gene: TRBJ1-6
CDR3 protein: CASSPNYEQYF; CDR3 DNA: TGTGCCAGCTCACCCAACTACGAGCAGTACTTC; V gene: TRBV18; D gene: .; clone size: few; J gene: TRBJ2-7
CDR3 protein: CASRPAVTYEQYF; CDR3 DNA: TGTGCCAGCAGGCCTGCAGTTACCTACGAGCAGTACTTC; V gene: TRBV27; D gene: .; clone size: .; J gene: TRBJ2-7
CDR3 protein: CASSPGGLETQYF; CDR3 DNA: TGTGCCAGCAGCCCGGGGGGACTAGAGACCCAGTACTTC; V gene: TRBV7-3; D gene: TRBD2; clone size: few; J gene: TRBJ2-5
CDR3 protein: CASSLATGTYEQYF; CDR3 DNA: TGTGCCAGCAGTTTGGCGACAGGAACCTACGAGCAGTACTTC; V gene: TRBV6-5; D gene: .; clone size: .; J gene: TRBJ2-7